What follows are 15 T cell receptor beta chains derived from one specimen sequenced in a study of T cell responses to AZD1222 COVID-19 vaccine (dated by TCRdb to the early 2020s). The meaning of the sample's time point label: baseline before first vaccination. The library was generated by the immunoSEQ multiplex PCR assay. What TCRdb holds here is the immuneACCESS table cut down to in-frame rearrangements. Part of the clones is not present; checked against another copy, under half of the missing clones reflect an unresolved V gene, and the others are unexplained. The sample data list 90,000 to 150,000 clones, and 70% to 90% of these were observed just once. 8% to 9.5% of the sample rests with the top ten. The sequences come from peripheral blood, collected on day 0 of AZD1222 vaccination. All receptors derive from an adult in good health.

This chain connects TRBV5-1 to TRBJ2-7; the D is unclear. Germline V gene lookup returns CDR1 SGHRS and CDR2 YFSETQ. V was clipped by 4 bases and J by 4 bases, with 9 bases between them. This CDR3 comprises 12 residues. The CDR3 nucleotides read TGCGCCAGCAGCCCTATGGGATACGAGCAGTACTTC. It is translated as CASSPMGYEQYF.

Here the CDR3 reads CASSLAWTGVNEQYF. CDR3 bases: TGTGCCAGCAGCTTAGCGTGGACAGGGGTAAACGAGCAGTACTTC. The chain joins TRBV7-2 to TRBJ2-7, with TRBD1 identical over 9 bases. Germline CDR1 is SGHTA and CDR2 is FQGNSA. The CDR3 covers 15 residues. The V gene end was trimmed by 0 bases and the J gene end by 5 bases; junction bases not matched to a gene: 5.

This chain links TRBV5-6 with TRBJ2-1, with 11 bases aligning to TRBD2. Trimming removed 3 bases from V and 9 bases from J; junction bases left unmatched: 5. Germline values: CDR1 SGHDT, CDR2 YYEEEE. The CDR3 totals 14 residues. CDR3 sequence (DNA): TGTGCCAGCAGCTGGTTGACTAGCGGGGTTGAGCAGTTCTTC. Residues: CASSWLTSGVEQFF.

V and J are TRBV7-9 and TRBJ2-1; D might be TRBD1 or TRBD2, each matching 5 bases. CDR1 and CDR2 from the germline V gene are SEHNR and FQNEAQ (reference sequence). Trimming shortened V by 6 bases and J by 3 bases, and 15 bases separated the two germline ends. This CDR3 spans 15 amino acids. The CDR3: CASRVGTGRYNEQFF. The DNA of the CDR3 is TGTGCCAGCAGGGTGGGGACGGGACGCTACAATGAGCAGTTCTTC.

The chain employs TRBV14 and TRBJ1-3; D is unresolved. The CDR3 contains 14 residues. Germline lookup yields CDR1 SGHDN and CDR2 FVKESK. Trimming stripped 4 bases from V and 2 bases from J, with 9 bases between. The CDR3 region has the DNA TGTGCCAGCAGCCGGACCGGGGCTGGAAACACCATATATTTT. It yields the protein CASSRTGAGNTIYF.

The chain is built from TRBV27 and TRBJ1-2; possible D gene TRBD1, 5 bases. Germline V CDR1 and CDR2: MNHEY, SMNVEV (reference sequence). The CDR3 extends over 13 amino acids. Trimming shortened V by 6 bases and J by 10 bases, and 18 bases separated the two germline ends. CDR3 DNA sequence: TGTGCCAGCAGAGTGGACCGGGGGGACCACTACACCTTC. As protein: CASRVDRGDHYTF.

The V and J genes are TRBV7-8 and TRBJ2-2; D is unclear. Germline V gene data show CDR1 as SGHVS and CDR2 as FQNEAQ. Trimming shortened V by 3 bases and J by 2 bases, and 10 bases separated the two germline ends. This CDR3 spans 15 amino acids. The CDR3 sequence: CASSLDHRNTGELFF. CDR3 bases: TGTGCCAGCAGCTTGGACCACAGAAACACCGGGGAGCTGTTTTTT.

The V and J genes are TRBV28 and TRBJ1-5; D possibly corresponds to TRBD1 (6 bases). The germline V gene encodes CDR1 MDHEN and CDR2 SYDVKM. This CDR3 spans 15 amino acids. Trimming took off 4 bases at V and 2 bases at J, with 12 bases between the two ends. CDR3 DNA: TGTGCCAGCAGTTCGGGGGGCTGGGGCAATCAGCCCCAGCATTTT. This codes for CASSSGGWGNQPQHF.

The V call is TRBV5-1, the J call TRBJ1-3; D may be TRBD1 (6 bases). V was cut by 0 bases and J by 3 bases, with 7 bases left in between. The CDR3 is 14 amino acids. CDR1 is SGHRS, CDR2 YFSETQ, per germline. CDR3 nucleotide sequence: TGCGCCAGCAGCTTGGGGACAGTTGGAAACACCATATATTTT. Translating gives CASSLGTVGNTIYF.

CDR3 protein: CASSRVGGNTIYF. The DNA for the CDR3 is TGCGCCAGCAGCCGGGTAGGTGGAAACACCATATATTTT. The chain couples TRBV5-1 to TRBJ1-3; no reliable D call. Germline CDR1 is SGHRS and CDR2 is YFSETQ. V was shortened by 4 bases and J by 3 bases, with 8 bases between the two germline ends. There are 13 residues in the CDR3.

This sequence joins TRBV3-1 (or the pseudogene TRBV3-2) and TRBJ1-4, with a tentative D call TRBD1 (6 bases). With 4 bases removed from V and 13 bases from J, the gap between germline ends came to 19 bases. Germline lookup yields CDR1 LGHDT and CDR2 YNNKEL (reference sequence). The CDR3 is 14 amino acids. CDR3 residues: CASSPRTVRGSLFF. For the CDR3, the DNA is TGTGCCAGCAGCCCCCGGACGGTGAGGGGGTCACTGTTTTTT.

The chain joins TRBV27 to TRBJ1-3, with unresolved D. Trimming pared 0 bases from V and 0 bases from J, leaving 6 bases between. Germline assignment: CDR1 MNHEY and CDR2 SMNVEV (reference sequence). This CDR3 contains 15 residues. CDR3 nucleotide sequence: TGTGCCAGCAGTTTATCTGGAATCTCTGGAAACACCATATATTTT. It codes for CASSLSGISGNTIYF.

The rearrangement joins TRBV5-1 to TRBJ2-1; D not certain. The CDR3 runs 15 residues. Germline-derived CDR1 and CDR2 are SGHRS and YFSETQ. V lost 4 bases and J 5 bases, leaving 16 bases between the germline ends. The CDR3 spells CASSPIGRNDNEQFF. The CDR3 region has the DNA TGCGCCAGCAGCCCCATCGGTCGTAACGACAATGAGCAGTTCTTC. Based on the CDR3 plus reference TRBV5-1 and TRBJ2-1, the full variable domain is KAGVTQTPRYLIKTRGQQVTLSCSPISGHRSVSWYQQTPGQGLQFLFEYFSETQRNKGNFPGRFSGRQFSNSRSEMNVSTLELGDSALYLCASSPIGRNDNEQFFGPGTRLTVL.

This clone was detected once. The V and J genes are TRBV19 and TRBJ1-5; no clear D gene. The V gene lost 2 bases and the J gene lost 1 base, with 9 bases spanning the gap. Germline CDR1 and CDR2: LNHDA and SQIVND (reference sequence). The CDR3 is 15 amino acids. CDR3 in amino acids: CASSISRASNQPQHF. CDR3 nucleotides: TGTGCCAGTAGTATAAGTAGGGCGAGCAATCAGCCCCAGCATTTT. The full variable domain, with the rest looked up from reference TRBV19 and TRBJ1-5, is DGGITQSPKYLFRKEGQNVTLSCEQNLNHDAMYWYRQDPGQGLRLIYYSQIVNDFQKGDIAEGYSVSREKKESFPLTVTSAQKNPTAFYLCASSISRASNQPQHFGDGTRLSIL.

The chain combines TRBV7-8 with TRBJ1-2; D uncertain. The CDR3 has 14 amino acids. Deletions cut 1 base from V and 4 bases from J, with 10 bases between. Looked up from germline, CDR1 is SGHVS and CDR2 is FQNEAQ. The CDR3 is CASSLVAGPYGYTF. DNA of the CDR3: TGTGCCAGCAGCTTAGTCGCAGGACCCTATGGCTACACCTTC.